The rows below give T cell receptor beta chains drawn from one sample of a study of type 1 and type 2 diabetes patients. TCRdb itself ran the multiplex PCR reads through MiXCR, one entry per CDR3 protein. The sample lists 280,000 or so distinct CDR3 sequences, around 50% occurring once. Sequenced input: peripheral blood mononuclear cells (PBMCs). Receptors were obtained from a man between 18 and 35 years old with type 2 diabetes. Each CDR3 is given with its conserved first and last residue. Each record gives: V gene, J gene, clone size, CDR3 length, D gene, CDR3 protein, CDR3 DNA. The D gene is left open where the match is weak. Only part of the rows carry a size: once, few, many, or a class if the clone is expanded.

TRBV20-1	TRBJ2-3	NA	15	NA	CSAPDKGVGTDTQYF	TGCAGTGCACCAGACAAGGGGGTCGGGACAGATACGCAGTATTTT
TRBV27	TRBJ2-3	NA	13	TRBD1	CASAGTAFDTQYF	TGTGCCAGCGCCGGGACAGCGTTTGATACGCAGTATTTT
TRBV5-1	TRBJ2-5	NA	13	NA	CASSFVQGETQYF	TGCGCCAGCAGCTTCGTACAGGGTGAGACCCAGTACTTC
TRBV14	TRBJ2-7	NA	13	NA	CASSQSASYEQYF	TGTGCCAGCAGCCAATCGGCCTCCTACGAGCAGTACTTC
TRBV7-3	TRBJ1-3	once	15	TRBD1	CASSEEGAFGDTIYF	TGTGCCAGCAGTGAAGAGGGGGCATTTGGAGACACCATATATTTT
TRBV12-3/TRBV12-4	TRBJ2-1	NA	14	NA	CASSASWFRNEQFF	TGTGCCAGCAGTGCCTCCTGGTTTCGCAATGAGCAGTTCTTC
TRBV19	TRBJ2-3	NA	11	NA	CASSHTDTQYF	TGTGCCAGTTCGCACACAGATACGCAGTATTTT
TRBV19	TRBJ2-1	NA	18	TRBD2	CASSIGRGGLAGVGEQFF	TGTGCCAGTAGTATAGGGAGGGGGGGACTAGCGGGAGTAGGGGAGCAGTTCTTC
TRBV7-7	TRBJ1-1	few	14	NA	CASSLQGLDTEAFF	TGTGCCAGCAGCTTACAGGGCCTGGACACTGAAGCTTTCTTT
TRBV19	TRBJ2-1	NA	17	NA	CASTNTKGGPGYNEQFF	TGTGCCAGTACCAACACCAAAGGGGGACCGGGTTACAATGAGCAGTTCTTC
TRBV18	TRBJ1-1	few	17	TRBD1	CASSPLGTTGMNTEAFF	TGTGCCAGCTCACCACTAGGAACGACAGGGATGAACACTGAAGCTTTCTTT
TRBV28	TRBJ2-6	NA	16	NA	CASSLGGATGANVLTF	TGTGCCAGCAGTTTAGGGGGGGCAACTGGGGCCAACGTCCTGACTTTC
TRBV27	TRBJ1-2	NA	15	NA	CASSLGDPLNYGYTF	TGTGCCAGCAGTTTAGGGGACCCACTTAACTATGGCTACACCTTC
TRBV19	TRBJ1-6	few	13	NA	CASSIRKDSPLHF	TGTGCCAGTAGTATTAGAAAAGATTCACCCCTCCACTTT
TRBV7-8	TRBJ1-2	NA	15	TRBD1	CASSLETGGKYGYTF	TGTGCCAGCAGCTTAGAGACAGGGGGCAAATATGGCTACACCTTC
TRBV4-1	TRBJ2-2	NA	16	NA	CASSHEGGSNTGELFF	TGCGCCAGCAGCCATGAAGGGGGGTCGAACACCGGGGAGCTGTTTTTT
TRBV30	TRBJ1-1	NA	14	NA	CAFLRTVRNTEAFF	TGTGCCTTCCTGAGGACGGTCCGGAACACTGAAGCTTTCTTT
TRBV19	TRBJ1-1	few	17	NA	CASSIAFGAGVNTEAFF	TGTGCCAGTAGTATAGCGTTCGGGGCGGGAGTGAACACTGAAGCTTTCTTT
TRBV25-1	TRBJ2-1	few	14	NA	CASLVLGVHNEQFF	TGTGCCAGCCTGGTGTTAGGGGTTCATAATGAGCAGTTCTTC
TRBV2	TRBJ1-2	NA	15	NA	CASSEYGELAYGYTF	TGTGCCAGCAGTGAATATGGGGAGTTAGCTTACGGCTACACCTTC
TRBV7-2	TRBJ1-5	NA	14	NA	CASTPTLIDQPQHF	TGTGCCAGCACCCCGACACTGATTGATCAGCCCCAGCATTTT
TRBV2	TRBJ1-2	few	12	TRBD1	CASMSGGYGYTF	TGTGCCAGCATGTCAGGGGGCTATGGCTACACCTTC
TRBV6-6	TRBJ1-5	NA	15	TRBD1	CASSVGGTGGQPQHF	TGTGCCAGCAGTGTAGGAGGGACAGGGGGACAGCCCCAGCATTTT
TRBV20-1	TRBJ2-7	few	17	TRBD2	CSARVQGRLAGGGEQYF	TGCAGTGCTAGAGTACAGGGGAGACTAGCGGGAGGTGGAGAGCAGTACTTC
TRBV11-2	TRBJ1-1	few	14	NA	CASSLAGGRTEAFF	TGTGCCAGCAGCTTAGCCGGGGGAAGGACTGAAGCTTTCTTT
TRBV5-1	TRBJ1-2	NA	12	NA	CASSLQGGNYTF	TGCGCCAGCAGCTTGCAGGGAGGCAACTACACCTTC
TRBV7-8	TRBJ1-2	NA	15	TRBD1	CASSFGTGGGNGYTF	TGTGCCAGCAGCTTCGGGACAGGGGGCGGCAATGGCTACACCTTC
TRBV4-1	TRBJ1-5	NA	15	NA	CASSQGDSLDQPQHF	TGCGCCAGCAGCCAAGGAGACAGTCTAGATCAGCCCCAGCATTTT
TRBV18	TRBJ2-7	NA	18	TRBD2	CASSPLASGSASSYEQYF	TGTGCCAGCTCACCATTGGCTAGCGGGAGTGCTAGCTCCTACGAGCAGTACTTC
TRBV20-1	TRBJ2-7	NA	11	NA	CSASRGYEQYF	TGCAGTGCTAGTAGAGGGTACGAGCAGTACTTC
TRBV2	TRBJ1-2	few	15	NA	CAGPSEGLFNYGYTF	TGTGCCGGACCCTCGGAGGGGCTGTTTAACTATGGCTACACCTTC
TRBV20-1	TRBJ2-1	NA	14	NA	CSARSPNSYNEQFF	TGCAGTGCTAGGAGTCCGAACTCCTACAATGAGCAGTTCTTC
TRBV20-1	TRBJ1-5	once	14	NA	CSAPTGVSNQPQHF	TGCAGTGCCCCCACGGGAGTGAGCAATCAGCCCCAGCATTTT
TRBV9	TRBJ1-1	few	13	TRBD1	CASSAGQGYEAFF	TGTGCCAGCAGCGCCGGACAGGGTTATGAAGCTTTCTTT
TRBV20-1	TRBJ2-7	NA	15	TRBD1	CSAARLRGQGVGQYF	TGCAGTGCTGCGCGCCTAAGGGGACAGGGCGTCGGGCAGTACTTC
TRBV5-8	TRBJ2-7	NA	14	NA	CASSFLGTSYEQYF	TGTGCCAGCAGCTTTCTGGGAACCTCCTACGAGCAGTACTTC
TRBV20-1	TRBJ2-7	NA	14	TRBD1	CSAGRQGSLSAQYF	TGCAGTGCTGGACGACAGGGTAGTCTGTCAGCGCAGTACTTC
TRBV7-2	TRBJ1-1	NA	12	NA	CASSLYGTEAFF	TGTGCCAGCAGCTTATACGGAACTGAAGCTTTCTTT
TRBV14	TRBJ2-6	many	15	NA	CASSQRSSGANVLTF	TGTGCCAGCAGCCAGCGTAGCTCTGGGGCCAACGTCCTGACTTTC
TRBV20-1	TRBJ1-1	NA	11	NA	CSAILNTEAFF	TGCAGTGCTATTTTGAACACTGAAGCTTTCTTT
TRBV6-1	TRBJ1-2	NA	12	NA	CASSEWRGNYTF	TGTGCCAGCAGTGAGTGGAGGGGAAACTACACCTTC
TRBV28	TRBJ2-3	few	18	NA	CASSPPKDSDYATDTQYF	TGTGCCAGCAGCCCACCTAAAGACTCGGACTACGCCACAGATACGCAGTATTTT
TRBV7-9	TRBJ1-1	few	14	NA	CASSLPGTNTEAFF	TGTGCCAGCAGCTTACCAGGTACCAACACTGAAGCTTTCTTT
TRBV30	TRBJ1-3	NA	11	NA	CACKDGNTIYF	TGTGCCTGTAAGGATGGAAACACCATATATTTT
TRBV10-3	TRBJ1-5	once	15	TRBD1	CAISEDRGSNQPQHF	TGTGCCATCAGCGAAGACAGGGGATCCAATCAGCCCCAGCATTTT
TRBV4-1	TRBJ1-5	NA	15	NA	CASSQLVLGDQPQHF	TGCGCCAGCAGCCAATTAGTTCTGGGTGATCAGCCCCAGCATTTT
TRBV6-5	TRBJ2-1	NA	10	NA	CATAYWLKFF	TGTGCCACCGCATATTGGCTTAAGTTCTTC
TRBV14	TRBJ1-2	NA	18	NA	CASMVRGPVLGCDYGYTF	TGTGCCAGCATGGTGCGAGGGCCGGTTCTAGGTTGTGACTATGGCTACACCTTC
TRBV24-1	TRBJ2-5	few	12	NA	CATSDLGETQYF	TGTGCCACCAGTGATTTGGGTGAGACCCAGTACTTC
TRBV28	TRBJ1-2	NA	15	TRBD1	CASSAPGGRPAGYTF	TGTGCCAGCAGCGCTCCAGGGGGCAGGCCTGCCGGCTACACCTTC
TRBV2	TRBJ1-6	few	12	NA	CAATGGGSPLHF	TGTGCCGCCACCGGGGGGGGTTCACCCCTCCACTTT
TRBV12-3/TRBV12-4	TRBJ2-3	NA	13	NA	CASSWSNLDTQYF	TGTGCCAGCAGTTGGTCGAACTTAGATACGCAGTATTTT
TRBV19	TRBJ1-5	few	13	NA	CASKSGQQQPQHF	TGTGCCAGTAAATCAGGGCAGCAACAGCCCCAGCATTTT
TRBV7-8	TRBJ2-7	few	14	NA	CASSQGPTRSEQYF	TGTGCCAGCAGCCAAGGACCGACCAGATCCGAGCAGTACTTC